This T cell receptor (beta chain) was sequenced in a study of cytomegalovirus exposure and HLA in healthy donors. About this clone itself: What it binds is unknown.

Study conclusions and caveats: Researchers reported from a later analysis that most CMV-associated TCR beta chains appeared HLA-restricted.

Both 60 Vbeta primers and 13 Jbeta primers went into the PCR. Method: immunoSEQ multiplex PCR; TCRdb's copy keeps in-frame clones and lacks some. The sample comprises 200,000 or so clones, almost 85% of which are singletons, and around 0.25% rests with the top ten. This sequence originates from a boy between 10 and 17 years old in good health and CMV-seronegative. The sample consisted of PBMCs.

The chain's CDR3 is CASSLNPDRGEGYTF. The CDR3 DNA is TGTGCCAGCAGCTTAAACCCGGACAGGGGGGAAGGCTACACCTTC. The V call is TRBV7-3, the J call TRBJ1-2; 10 nucleotides agree with TRBD1. V trimming: 1 base; J trimming: 8 bases; junction bases outside the gene matches: 7. Germline V gives CDR1 SGHTA, CDR2 FQGTGA. This CDR3 spans 15 amino acids.